A selection of T cell receptor beta chains follows, all from one sample in a study of T cells in localized non-small cell lung cancer. Sequencing was performed with immunoSEQ multiplex PCR; in TCRdb, only in-frame clones are kept and a portion is missing. The profile shows 100,000 to 150,000 clones, about 89% of them singletons. Sequencing used peripheral blood, obtained before any cancer treatment. These receptors came from a female donor over 55 with stage I lung adenocarcinoma. Each CDR3 is given with its conserved first and last residue. Each record gives: clone size, V gene, J gene, CDR3 protein. For some rows the clone size is stated as once, few or many, or as a class when expanded; others skip it.

>.|TRBV19|TRBJ2-5
CASSILGWETQYF
>once|TRBV11-3|TRBJ2-2
CASSFRRGGSGELFF
>.|TRBV20-1|TRBJ2-1
CSAQRDNEQFF
>.|TRBV5-4|TRBJ2-1
CASSYAGGNEQFF
>.|TRBV27|TRBJ2-5
CASSLSARETQYF
>once|TRBV7-2|TRBJ2-7
CASSFGPPGSSYEQYF
>once|TRBV30|TRBJ2-7
CAWHRRATAGYEQYF
>.|TRBV29-1|TRBJ2-7
CSVALGTSSYEQYF
>.|TRBV15|TRBJ1-4
CATSRTGSDEKLFF
>.|TRBV6-5|TRBJ2-2
CASSWSGSDTGELFF
>.|TRBV6-1|TRBJ1-1
CASSAGLLEAFF
>.|TRBV28|TRBJ2-7
CASRSGSYEQYF
>.|TRBV5-6|TRBJ1-4
CASSLQARVGEKLFF
>.|TRBV5-1|TRBJ2-7
CASSPQSGLAAYYEQYF
>.|TRBV10-1|TRBJ2-7
CASSESKLNSTYEQYF
>.|TRBV5-1|TRBJ2-5
CASSPGLAGRRQQETQYF
>.|TRBV13|TRBJ2-7
CASREAGSSRGEQYF
>.|TRBV19|TRBJ2-1
CASTPVAGNSYNEQFF
>few|TRBV5-1|TRBJ1-1
CASSLSVPNEAFF
>once|TRBV7-2|TRBJ1-4
CASSSTGPNEKLFF
>.|TRBV19|TRBJ1-1
CASSMRDPRSTEAFF
>.|TRBV10-2|TRBJ1-1
CASSADRLNTEAFF
>.|TRBV28|TRBJ2-7
CASSLFHRGKYEQYF
>.|TRBV19|TRBJ2-5
CASSRTIKETQYF
>.|TRBV28|TRBJ2-7
CASSSSAPYEQYF
>.|TRBV4-1|TRBJ2-5
CASSQETRGMETQYF
>.|TRBV5-4|TRBJ1-3
CASSLVQGQGNTIYF
>once|TRBV9|TRBJ2-5
CASSVGYQETQYF
>.|TRBV11-2|TRBJ2-1
CASSLASYEQFF
>few|TRBV29-1|TRBJ1-2
CSVVYGGGYTF
>once|TRBV14|TRBJ2-1
CASSQGFRLAGEEQFF
>.|TRBV7-9|TRBJ1-2
CASSFGPSGYYGYTF
>.|TRBV6-1|TRBJ2-1
CASSGELPPEEQFF
>.|TRBV5-1|TRBJ2-2
CASSLGGSTGTGELFF
>.|TRBV10-3|TRBJ2-1
CAISLGTSGNEQFF
>.|TRBV2|TRBJ2-3
CASKVDSPTDTQYF
>.|TRBV30|TRBJ1-2
CAWSPSRTGGDFGYTF
>once|TRBV7-7|.
CASSLHPGSDEQYF
>.|TRBV5-4|TRBJ1-4
CASSLRLPGEKLFF
>.|TRBV28|TRBJ2-5
CASSRLAGDQETQYF
>once|TRBV5-1|TRBJ2-3
CASSYLSGGRHPTDTQYF
>.|TRBV5-5|TRBJ2-5
CASSTRRPGGIETQYF
>.|TRBV28|TRBJ2-7
CASSLWPGRDYYEQYF
>.|TRBV5-5|TRBJ1-1
CASSLRRPSEAFF
>.|TRBV19|TRBJ1-4
CASSMIGVQEKLFF
>.|TRBV5-6|TRBJ2-7
CASSNYRSSYEQYF
>.|TRBV7-8|TRBJ1-5
CASSLGEPGQTNQPQHF
>.|TRBV30|TRBJ1-2
CAWSVSRVNFLNYGYTF
>.|TRBV7-2|TRBJ2-7
CASSLSLGQGSEQYF
>once|TRBV11-3|TRBJ2-1
CASSLVFGAVGSWVGNEQFF
>.|TRBV28|TRBJ2-7
CASSSGDNEQYF
>.|TRBV14|TRBJ2-5
CASSQDQGQETQYF
>.|TRBV9|TRBJ2-7
CASSATGAYEQYF
>.|TRBV19|TRBJ2-1
CASTHRATYNEQFF
>.|TRBV9|TRBJ2-1
CASSAGSNYNEQFF